This T cell receptor (beta chain) was captured in a study of vaccination and CD4 T cells after COVID-19. Across the study: Control cultures, each given a CEFX pool, an HIV-1 Nef pool, or no peptide, were included.

Oncomine TCR Beta short-read sequencing was applied to DNA from cultured CD4+ T cells. MiXCR, run by TCRdb on the PCR reads, gives a single entry per CDR3 protein. The sample includes over 15,000 distinct CDR3 sequences, about 40% of them seen just once. The treatment here: roughly 10-day PBMC culture with coronavirus spike peptide pools or control peptides (ViraFEST assay). ViraFEST expanded antigen-specific T cells with peptide pools, then sequenced TCRs. Germline V gene sequence: CDR1 DFQATT, CDR2 SNEGSKA (reference sequence). Trimming pared 0 bases from V and 4 bases from J, leaving 18 bases between. This CDR3 is built from 16 residues. This clonotype occurred once. What it recognizes is unknown. Points from the study as a whole: Reactive clonotype counts went from median approximately 21 after infection to a few dozen after vaccination, nonsignificantly.

This clonotype was sampled from a human donor who had recovered from COVID-19. The V and J genes are TRBV20-1 and TRBJ1-1; no reliable D call. The sequencing input was CD4+ T cells from blood, cultured in vitro. This CDR3 is CSARDPKGRLVTEAFF. Written as DNA, the CDR3 is TGCAGTGCTAGAGATCCCAAGGGAAGGTTAGTCACTGAAGCTTTCTTT.